Listed here are 20 T cell receptor beta chains from one sample, sequenced in a study of blood T cell repertoires in COVID-19. Here immunoSEQ multiplex PCR was the method, and the copy in TCRdb shows in-frame clones only, minus some. The sample records 90,000 to 120,000 clones, over 80% being singletons. Specimen: peripheral blood. These receptors were taken from a woman aged 25 to 45 with acute or convalescent COVID-19.

This clone was found once. The CDR3 coding sequence is TGCGCCAGCAGCTGGGCAGGGACGGGACTCCAGTATTTT. Protein sequence: CASSWAGTGLQYF. The V call is TRBV5-1, the J call TRBJ2-3, with a possible D match to TRBD2 (6 bases). Trimming cost V 3 bases and J 12 bases, with 17 bases left between them. Germline-derived CDR1 and CDR2 are SGHRS and YFSETQ. This CDR3 has 13 amino acids.

The gene calls are TRBV9 and TRBJ2-1; 7 bases are shared with TRBD1. Germline loops: CDR1 SGDLS, CDR2 YYNGEE. The ends lost 2 bases at V and 3 bases at J; junction bases unmatched: 11. This CDR3 contains 17 residues. CDR3 in amino acids: CASSVGLDRSYYNEQFF. CDR3 nucleotides: TGTGCCAGCAGCGTCGGATTGGACAGGAGCTACTACAATGAGCAGTTCTTC.

The rearrangement links TRBV2 to TRBJ1-1; D is uncertain. The CDR3 sequence is 11 residues long. The V end was cut by 6 bases, the J end by 7 bases, with 9 bases between. Germline V lookup: CDR1 SNHLY, CDR2 FYNNEI. The CDR3 reads CASSDYGEAFF. CDR3 coding DNA: TGTGCCAGCAGCGATTACGGTGAAGCTTTCTTT.

The chain joins TRBV20-1 to TRBJ1-4; D possibly corresponds to TRBD1 (5 bases). CDR1 is DFQATT and CDR2 is SNEGSKA in the germline V gene (reference sequence). V shed 6 bases and J shed 7 bases, with 9 bases lying between them. The CDR3 length is 11 residues. The CDR3 nucleotides are TGCAGTGCGCCCGGGGGTGAAAAACTGTTTTTT. Amino acid sequence: CSAPGGEKLFF.

J is TRBJ1-2 and V is TRBV21-1; the table's D gene call, TRBD1, was not cross checked with the DNA. TRBV21-1 is described as a pseudogene. The CDR3 consists of 15 residues. CDR3 amino acids: CASSKRTGKGFGYTF. Here the CDR3 DNA reads TGTGCCAGCAGCAAAAGGACAGGGAAGGGGTTTGGCTACACCTTC.

The chain employs TRBV3-1 (or the pseudogene TRBV3-2) and TRBJ1-5; D possibly corresponds to TRBD1 (5 bases). The ends were cut back, 2 bases at V and 5 bases at J, with 10 bases in the middle. The CDR3 consists of 14 residues. Per germline, CDR1 LGHDT and CDR2 YNNKEL (reference sequence). The chain's CDR3 is CASSQMQGDQPQHF. The CDR3 nucleotides are TGTGCCAGCAGCCAAATGCAAGGGGATCAGCCCCAGCATTTT.

The chain couples TRBV11-3 to TRBJ1-5, with unresolved D. The germline CDR1 and CDR2 sequences are SGHNT and YENEEA. With 3 bases removed from V and 5 bases from J, the gap between germline ends came to 8 bases. This CDR3 comprises 13 residues. CDR3 sequence (DNA): TGTGCCAGCAGCTTGAGCTTAGATCAGCCCCAGCATTTT. Translated: CASSLSLDQPQHF.

The chain uses TRBV6-5 and TRBJ1-6, with D possibly matching TRBD1 (5 bases). This CDR3 comprises 13 residues. Germline values: CDR1 MNHEY, CDR2 SVGAGI. The V end lost 11 bases, the J end lost 10 bases, and 18 bases lay between the germline ends. The CDR3 nucleotides are TGTGCCTCGAAAAGGGAGGGGTACTCACCCCTCCACTTT. Protein: CASKREGYSPLHF.

This clone showed up just a few times. The gene calls are TRBV2 and TRBJ2-2, with D perhaps matching TRBD2 (5 bases). Trimming removed 4 bases at V and 6 bases at J, with 9 bases between. Germline CDR1 and CDR2: SNHLY and FYNNEI. CDR3 size: 13 residues. The CDR3 DNA reads as TGTGCCAGCAGTGTTGGAGGTCCCGGGGAGCTGTTTTTT. Encoded protein: CASSVGGPGELFF.

V and J are TRBV5-6 and TRBJ2-3; a weak D match, TRBD2 (5 bases). Per germline, CDR1 SGHDT and CDR2 YYEEEE. The CDR3 is 16 amino acids. Between the trimmed V and J ends, which lost 4 bases and 3 bases, there was a span of 18 bases. The CDR3 here is CASSPSSLGGTDTQYF. As DNA, the CDR3 is TGTGCCAGCAGCCCGTCCTCACTAGGAGGTACAGATACGCAGTATTTT.

The V and J genes are TRBV6-6 and TRBJ1-6, with 7 positions matching TRBD1. The CDR3 is 15 residues long. After removal of 0 bases from V and 8 bases from J, the junction contained 4 bases not matched to a gene. Germline V gene sequence: CDR1 MNHNY, CDR2 SVGAGI (reference sequence). The CDR3 region has the DNA TGTGCCAGCAGTTACTCGTACAGGGGTGATTCACCCCTCCACTTT. Translating gives CASSYSYRGDSPLHF.

The V and J genes are TRBV28 and TRBJ1-4; TRBD1 might be the D (5 bases). With 7 bases removed from V and 8 bases from J, the gap between germline ends came to 17 bases. CDR1 is MDHEN, CDR2 SYDVKM, per germline. This CDR3 spans 14 amino acids. The CDR3 region is CASTLRGGFEKLFF. The CDR3 DNA reads as TGTGCCAGCACCCTCCGGGGGGGGTTCGAAAAACTGTTTTTT.

V and J are TRBV6-2 or TRBV6-3 and TRBJ2-2; the match to TRBD2 covers 14 bases. This CDR3 spans 18 amino acids. Unmatched junction bases numbered 13, after V lost 5 bases and J lost 8 bases. Per the germline V gene, CDR1 is MNHEY and CDR2 is SVGEGT. The CDR3 reads CASSLHSGTSGSTGELFF. The CDR3 bases are TGTGCCAGCAGTCTCCACTCCGGGACTAGCGGGAGTACTGGGGAGCTGTTTTTT.

The chain links TRBV5-1 to TRBJ2-7, with D maybe TRBD2 (6 bases). V dropped 3 bases and J dropped 4 bases, with 20 bases sitting between them. Looked up from germline, CDR1 is SGHRS and CDR2 is YFSETQ. This CDR3 region has 16 residues. The CDR3 is CASSSDRWLREYEQYF. The CDR3 DNA is TGCGCCAGCAGCTCTGATCGTTGGTTGCGGGAATACGAGCAGTACTTC.

The chain carries TRBV7-9 and TRBJ2-3, with 9 nucleotides matching TRBD2. The CDR3 consists of 17 residues. Germline lookup yields CDR1 SEHNR and CDR2 FQNEAQ (reference sequence). With 5 bases clipped from V and 4 bases from J, the junction kept 13 bases outside the gene matches. The CDR3 reads CASSGGPGTSRADTQYF. The CDR3 DNA follows: TGTGCCAGCAGCGGCGGGCCTGGGACTAGCAGGGCAGATACGCAGTATTTT.

In its sample, this clone was seen once. This chain uses TRBV7-2 with TRBJ1-3; 8 positions match TRBD1. V was pared by 5 bases and J by 4 bases, with 7 bases of the junction left unmatched. Germline V CDR1 and CDR2: SGHTA, FQGNSA. This CDR3 spans 15 amino acids. This chain's CDR3 is CASSAATGAGNTIYF. Written as DNA, the CDR3 is TGTGCCAGCAGCGCCGCGACAGGGGCCGGAAACACCATATATTTT.

The chain carries TRBV24-1 and TRBJ2-3, with 7 nucleotides matching TRBD1. V was clipped by 3 bases and J by 2 bases; unmatched bases: 4. This CDR3 spans 15 amino acids. Germline V lookup: CDR1 KGHDR, CDR2 SFDVKD. CDR3 nucleotide sequence: TGTGCCACCAGTGATCGGGGACAGAACACAGATACGCAGTATTTT. Protein sequence: CATSDRGQNTDTQYF.

The CDR3 DNA follows: TGCGCCAGCAGCTTATTGAGCCTGTTTGGTGGAAACACCATATATTTT. It codes for CASSLLSLFGGNTIYF. The chain joins TRBV5-1 to TRBJ1-3; D is undetermined. The V end lost 2 bases, the J end lost 3 bases, and 15 bases lay between the germline ends. This CDR3 has 16 amino acids. Per the germline V gene, CDR1 is SGHRS and CDR2 is YFSETQ.

This chain joins TRBV11-2 and TRBJ1-1; D is unclear. The V gene lost 2 bases and the J gene lost 6 bases, with 7 bases spanning the gap. The length of the CDR3 is 12 residues. The V gene's germline CDR1 is SGHAT and CDR2 FQNNGV. CDR3 region: CASSLISAEAFF. The CDR3 coding sequence is TGTGCCAGCAGCTTAATAAGCGCTGAAGCTTTCTTT.

The CDR3 sequence is CASCPFGGVQPQHF. CDR3 in DNA: TGTGCCAGCTGCCCTTTCGGAGGGGTGCAGCCCCAGCATTTT. The rearrangement joins TRBV28 to TRBJ1-5; a possible D gene is TRBD1 (5 bases). Germline V gene lookup returns CDR1 MDHEN and CDR2 SYDVKM. This CDR3 has 14 amino acids. V lost 8 bases and J 7 bases, leaving 18 bases between the germline ends.